The subject of this entry is one T cell receptor beta chain. The junction shows a germline mismatch at one end, possibly a read error. The PCR contained 60 Vbeta and 13 Jbeta primers. Some clones are missing from TCRdb's copy, which holds only in-frame ones; the method was immunoSEQ multiplex PCR. The table has some 110,000 clones, roughly 68% seen once. This sample was included in a study of cytomegalovirus exposure and HLA in healthy donors. The V gene's germline CDR1 is LGHNA and CDR2 YSLEER. CDR3 length equals 14 residues. This sequence was found in a woman aged 25 to 39 in good health and CMV-seronegative. The chain couples TRBV4-3 to TRBJ1-2; weak D call: TRBD1 (6 bases). Sample: PBMCs. The CDR3 DNA reads as TGCGCCAGCAGCCAAGAACAGGGCCGCTATGGCCACACCTTC. As protein: CASSQEQGRYGHTF.